This passage covers 29 T cell receptor beta chains from one sample sequenced in a study of blood T cell repertoires in COVID-19. Assay: immunoSEQ multiplex PCR; the TCRdb copy retains only in-frame clones and omits some. Of 88,000 or so clones in the sample, roughly 77% were seen once. Specimen: peripheral blood. The source of these receptors is a human donor in a cohort sampled during active COVID-19.

This sequence joins TRBV5-1 and TRBJ2-1, with D possibly matching TRBD2 (6 bases). The CDR3 totals 15 residues. The germline CDR1 and CDR2 sequences are SGHRS and YFSETQ. Trimming took off 6 bases at V and 7 bases at J, with 20 bases between the two ends. The CDR3 DNA follows: TGCGCCAGCACTTTTTTCTCTAGCGCCGAAAATGAGCAGTTCTTC. Its protein product is CASTFFSSAENEQFF.

This clone was seen only a few times. The rearrangement joins TRBV11-2 to TRBJ2-7; a possible D gene is TRBD2 (6 bases). The ends were cut back, 5 bases at V and 0 bases at J, with 17 bases in the middle. This CDR3 has 16 amino acids. CDR1 SGHAT and CDR2 FQNNGV come from the germline V gene. In DNA, the CDR3 is TGTGCCAGCAGCCACGACTCTTCGGACTACTCCTACGAGCAGTACTTC. It is translated as CASSHDSSDYSYEQYF.

V and J are TRBV5-1 and TRBJ2-3; 9 bases are a match to TRBD1. The J segment lost 2 bases and the V segment lost 6 bases, leaving 7 bases of the junction unmatched. Germline V gives CDR1 SGHRS, CDR2 YFSETQ. The CDR3 is made up of 15 amino acids. The CDR3 here is CASTQGQGITDTQYF. The CDR3 bases are TGCGCCAGCACCCAGGGACAGGGAATCACAGATACGCAGTATTTT. Drawing the rest from reference TRBV5-1 and TRBJ2-3, the complete variable domain is KAGVTQTPRYLIKTRGQQVTLSCSPISGHRSVSWYQQTPGQGLQFLFEYFSETQRNKGNFPGRFSGRQFSNSRSEMNVSTLELGDSALYLCASTQGQGITDTQYFGPGTRLTVL.

The chain joins TRBV19 to TRBJ1-4; D gene uncertain. Germline CDR1 is LNHDA and CDR2 is SQIVND (reference sequence). The CDR3 is 13 residues long. V was clipped by 5 bases and J by 8 bases, with 12 bases between them. The CDR3 loop is CASSRVFGEKLFF. CDR3 nucleotide sequence: TGTGCCAGTAGTCGGGTCTTTGGAGAAAAACTGTTTTTT.

V gene TRBV27 combines with J gene TRBJ2-7; 7 positions match TRBD1. This CDR3 region has 11 residues. Trimming cost V 8 bases and J 2 bases; bases outside gene matches: 0. Per germline, CDR1 MNHEY and CDR2 SMNVEV (reference sequence). The CDR3 nucleotides read TGTGCCAGCGGGACAGCCTACGAGCAGTACTTC. It is translated as CASGTAYEQYF.

The chain combines TRBV7-8 with TRBJ1-2, with D perhaps TRBD1 (6 bases). Trimming stripped 5 bases from V and 9 bases from J, with 16 bases between. Per germline, CDR1 SGHVS and CDR2 FQNEAQ. The CDR3 length is 13 residues. The CDR3 spells CASSDGTLTSYTF. The CDR3 nucleotides read TGTGCCAGCAGCGACGGGACACTTACTAGCTACACCTTC.

V gene TRBV2 combines with J gene TRBJ2-3; weak D call: TRBD2 (6 bases). V lost 6 bases to trimming and J lost 2 bases, with 18 bases between them. The CDR3 length is 16 residues. From germline, CDR1 is SNHLY and CDR2 FYNNEI. The CDR3 protein is CASRSLRAGFTDTQYF. For the CDR3, the DNA is TGTGCCAGCAGATCTCTGCGGGCGGGATTCACAGATACGCAGTATTTT.

This clone has only a few counts. The rearrangement joins TRBV9 to TRBJ2-7; D perhaps matches TRBD2 (5 bases). The CDR3 is 14 amino acids. Trimming cost V 0 bases and J 0 bases, with 7 bases left between them. Germline V gives CDR1 SGDLS, CDR2 YYNGEE. CDR3 nucleotide sequence: TGTGCCAGCAGCGTAGGCGGGCACTCCTACGAGCAGTACTTC. Translation: CASSVGGHSYEQYF.

J is TRBJ2-7 and V is TRBV15; 10 bases are a match to TRBD2. The V gene's germline CDR1 is LNHNV and CDR2 YYDKDF (reference sequence). The CDR3 runs to 14 residues. The J segment lost 5 bases and the V segment lost 3 bases, leaving 4 bases of the junction unmatched. The CDR3, as DNA: TGTGCCACCAGCAGGCTAGCGGGAGAAAACGAGCAGTACTTC. It specifies CATSRLAGENEQYF.

The rearrangement joins TRBV29-1 to TRBJ2-5, with D perhaps TRBD2 (6 bases). Germline V gene data show CDR1 as SQVTM and CDR2 as ANQGSEA. The germline V and J ends were trimmed by 7 bases and 7 bases, with 19 bases remaining between them. This CDR3 spans 13 amino acids. CDR3 amino acids: CSAAGGRDGTQYF. CDR3 DNA sequence: TGCAGCGCCGCCGGCGGGCGGGACGGGACCCAGTACTTC. The whole variable domain, filled in from reference TRBV29-1 and TRBJ2-5, reads SAVISQKPSRDICQRGTSLTIQCQVDSQVTMMFWYRQQPGQSLTLIATANQGSEATYESGFVIDKFPISRPNLTFSTLTVSNMSPEDSSIYLCSAAGGRDGTQYFGPGTRLLVL.

The chain recombines TRBV12-3 or TRBV12-4 with TRBJ2-3, with D tentatively TRBD2 (6 bases). With 6 bases removed from V and 5 bases from J, the gap between germline ends came to 12 bases. The CDR3 covers 13 residues. The CDR3 bases are TGTGCCAGCAGAAAATGGGGGGAAGATACGCAGTATTTT. Translation: CASRKWGEDTQYF.

The chain employs TRBV3-1 (or the pseudogene TRBV3-2) and TRBJ2-1; 7 bases line up with TRBD2. The length of the CDR3 is 14 residues. The trim removed 4 bases at V and 8 bases at J, leaving 8 bases unmatched. Germline-derived CDR1 and CDR2 are LGHDT and YNNKEL (reference sequence). The CDR3 coding sequence is TGTGCCAGCAGCCCCGGGAGGAGCGCCGATGAGCAGTTCTTC. Its protein product is CASSPGRSADEQFF.

The J gene is TRBJ2-3, the V gene TRBV15; D perhaps matches TRBD2 (6 bases). Trimming cost V 6 bases and J 1 base, with 8 bases left between them. Germline CDR1 is LNHNV and CDR2 is YYDKDF (reference sequence). This CDR3 has 13 amino acids. This CDR3 reads CATRRGGTDTQYF. In DNA, the CDR3 is TGTGCCACCAGGCGGGGCGGCACAGATACGCAGTATTTT. Using reference TRBV15 and TRBJ2-3 for the parts outside the CDR3, the full variable domain is DAMVIQNPRYQVTQFGKPVTLSCSQTLNHNVMYWYQQKSSQAPKLLFHYYDKDFNNEADTPDNFQSRRPNTSFCFLDIRSPGLGDTAMYLCATRRGGTDTQYFGPGTRLTVL.

In the case of this clone: The junction differs from germline at one of its ends, possibly a read error. The chain carries TRBV19 and TRBJ2-1; maybe TRBD2 (6 bases). CDR3 size: 15 residues. Germline CDR1 and CDR2: LNHDA and SQIVND (reference sequence). The CDR3 sequence is CASSPGRPYTNVQFF. CDR3 DNA sequence: TGTGCCAGTAGCCCGGGGAGGCCATATACTAATGTGCAGTTCTTC.

The chain combines TRBV19 with TRBJ2-7; TRBD1 agrees at 8 bases. Trimming removed 6 bases from V and 2 bases from J; junction bases left unmatched: 9. The CDR3 has 15 amino acids. From germline, CDR1 is LNHDA and CDR2 SQIVND (reference sequence). For the CDR3, the DNA is TGTGCCAGTAGCGTCCAGCAGGGGGCTACCTACGAGCAGTACTTC. This encodes CASSVQQGATYEQYF.

The chain employs TRBV5-1 and TRBJ2-4; 7 bases agree with TRBD1. Germline trimming cut 0 bases from V and 4 bases from J; bases unmatched to any gene: 4. The CDR3 length is 15 residues. Germline CDR1 is SGHRS and CDR2 is YFSETQ. The CDR3, as DNA: TGCGCCAGCAGCTTGGAAGACAGGGAGAAAAACATTCAGTACTTC. Amino acids: CASSLEDREKNIQYF.

The chain recombines TRBV5-4 with TRBJ2-3; D possibly corresponds to TRBD1 (6 bases). V lost 0 bases and J 1 base, leaving 12 bases between the germline ends. The germline gives CDR1 SGHNT, CDR2 YYREEE (reference sequence). This CDR3 spans 16 amino acids. CDR3 region: CASSLAQGSRTDTQYF. DNA for the CDR3: TGTGCCAGCAGCTTGGCCCAGGGGTCTCGCACAGATACGCAGTATTTT.

The chain is built from TRBV18 and TRBJ2-5; 7 positions agree with TRBD1. V lost 6 bases and J lost 2; bases outside the gene matches: 9. The CDR3 runs 15 residues. The V gene's germline CDR1 is KGHSH and CDR2 LQKENI. CDR3 nucleotides: TGTGCCAGCTCGCCGGTTGGGGGACAGCAAGAGACCCAGTACTTC. Amino acids: CASSPVGGQQETQYF.

The chain has TRBV2 and TRBJ2-1, with TRBD1 matching 7 bases. The germline V gene has CDR1 SNHLY and CDR2 FYNNEI. The V segment lost 8 bases and the J segment 4 bases; nucleotides outside the gene matches: 2. This CDR3 is 12 amino acids long. Written as DNA, the CDR3 is TGTGCCAGCGGACAGGAGTACAATGAGCAGTTCTTC. It yields the protein CASGQEYNEQFF.

The chain has TRBV15 and TRBJ2-3; D perhaps matches TRBD1 (5 bases). Looked up from germline, CDR1 is LNHNV and CDR2 is YYDKDF (reference sequence). V was clipped by 0 bases and J by 3 bases, with 10 bases between them. The CDR3 sequence is 15 residues long. The CDR3 sequence: CATSRDGQGTDTQYF. In DNA form, the CDR3 reads TGTGCCACCAGCAGAGACGGGCAGGGAACAGATACGCAGTATTTT.

This clone has more than one count but fewer than ten. J is TRBJ1-6 and V is TRBV7-6; D gene ambiguous. V lost 1 base and J 9 bases, leaving 13 bases between the germline ends. Germline V CDR1 and CDR2: SGHVS, FNYEAQ. This CDR3 spans 15 amino acids. CDR3 coding DNA: TGTGCCAGCAGCTTAGGTGGCGGGGTGGGTTCACCCCTCCACTTT. It yields the protein CASSLGGGVGSPLHF.

This clone was picked up a small number of times. This chain joins TRBV15 and TRBJ2-6, with 8 nucleotides matching TRBD2. This CDR3 contains 19 residues. Germline CDR1 is LNHNV and CDR2 is YYDKDF (reference sequence). V shed 2 bases and J 0 bases; nucleotides not matched to a gene: 9. DNA for the CDR3: TGTGCCACCAGCAGACCTCCCGGGAGGGACCCCTCTGGGGCCAACGTCCTGACTTTC. It yields the protein CATSRPPGRDPSGANVLTF.

The chain is built from TRBV27 and TRBJ2-7; 7 bases are a match to TRBD1. V lost 8 bases and J lost 1; bases outside the gene matches: 8. The V gene's germline CDR1 is MNHEY and CDR2 SMNVEV (reference sequence). This CDR3 spans 14 amino acids. The CDR3 reads CASRQGLLSYEQYF. The CDR3 region has the DNA TGTGCCAGCCGACAGGGCCTCTTATCCTACGAGCAGTACTTC.

The V and J genes are TRBV7-2 and TRBJ2-4; unclear D gene. This CDR3 is 14 amino acids long. V gave up 3 bases and J gave up 0 bases, with 6 bases separating them. Per the germline V gene, CDR1 is SGHTA and CDR2 is FQGNSA. The CDR3 DNA follows: TGTGCCAGCAGCTTGCAGGCAGCCAAAAACATTCAGTACTTC. This encodes CASSLQAAKNIQYF.

The V call is TRBV3-1 (or the pseudogene TRBV3-2), the J call TRBJ2-7; maybe TRBD1 (7 bases). This CDR3 is built from 15 residues. Germline CDR1 is LGHDT and CDR2 is YNNKEL (reference sequence). V was shortened by 1 base and J by 4 bases, with 14 bases between the two germline ends. The CDR3 coding sequence is TGTGCCAGCAGCCAAGCCGGCGGGACAGTATACGAGCAGTACTTC. Translation gives CASSQAGGTVYEQYF.

The chain recombines TRBV19 with TRBJ1-1, with 10 nucleotides matching TRBD1. CDR1 LNHDA and CDR2 SQIVND come from the germline V gene (reference sequence). V trimming: 5 bases; J trimming: 5 bases; junction bases outside the gene matches: 2. The CDR3 has 13 amino acids. The CDR3 sequence: CASSWGQGTEAFF. CDR3 bases: TGTGCCAGTAGTTGGGGACAGGGGACTGAAGCTTTCTTT.

The chain recombines TRBV18 with TRBJ2-1; TRBD2 might be the D (7 bases). V dropped 2 bases and J dropped 8 bases, with 16 bases sitting between them. The CDR3 length is 15 residues. The germline V gene has CDR1 KGHSH and CDR2 LQKENI. CDR3 coding DNA: TGTGCCAGCTCACCAGGGGGCGGGAGTGAAGATGAGCAGTTCTTC. Its protein is CASSPGGGSEDEQFF.

This chain links TRBV9 with TRBJ1-5; 9 nucleotides match TRBD1. In germline, CDR1 is SGDLS, CDR2 YYNGEE. V gave up 4 bases and J gave up 5 bases; unmatched junction bases: 7. There are 15 residues in the CDR3. The CDR3 bases are TGTGCCAGCAGCCTAACAGGGGGCATGGATCAGCCCCAGCATTTT. Its protein is CASSLTGGMDQPQHF.

The chain combines TRBV5-1 with TRBJ1-1; possibly TRBD1 for D (6 bases). V shed 1 base and J shed 2 bases, with 15 bases lying between them. Germline V gives CDR1 SGHRS, CDR2 YFSETQ. The CDR3 length is 16 residues. The CDR3 region is CASSLPRGSINTEAFF. The CDR3 DNA is TGCGCCAGCAGCTTGCCGAGGGGGAGTATTAACACTGAAGCTTTCTTT.